Ten or more counts support the clone carrying this T cell receptor beta chain. The data are from a study of T cells in Graves' hyperthyroidism and ophthalmopathy. Study-wide context: Peripheral blood draws took place at initial diagnosis, ahead of any treatment.

It was considered stable Graves' hyperthyroidism when ophthalmopathy did not progress within 18 months. Those with hyperthyroidism were 18 to 65 years old, newly diagnosed, and ill for under 2 months. In making diagnoses, clinical symptoms, serum thyroxine and TRAb, thyroid ultrasound and orbital computed tomography were all used. The CDR3 regions of TCR beta were amplified from RNA transcripts. HTBI primers were the set used in a first-round RT-PCR of the TCR CDR3. TCRdb used MiXCR to reprocess the multiplex PCR reads, holding one entry per CDR3 protein. The repertoire holds 300,000 to 350,000 distinct CDR3 sequences, with roughly 15% as singletons. This CDR3 comprises 14 residues. Trimming left V 7 bases short and J 4 bases short, with 14 bases between. The germline CDR1 and CDR2 sequences are WSHSY and SAAADI.

The TCR was taken from a man aged 25 to 40 with Graves' hyperthyroidism. The chain uses TRBV10-2 and TRBJ2-1, with D maybe TRBD1 (5 bases). The material sequenced was blood. CDR3 nucleotide sequence: TGCGCCAGCACCTGGGTGGGGCGATACAATGAGCAGTTCTTC. Its protein is CASTWVGRYNEQFF.